The clone carrying this T cell receptor beta chain was seen a few times. No antigen is known for it. The data are from a study of T cell repertoires in cytomegalovirus infection. Looking at the study overall: Based on public TCR beta signatures, there were indications of CMV infection and of a matching HLA type.

Study observations and caveats: Frequencies of public TCR beta families were cumulated, and this identified carriers of CMV plus the relevant HLA. CMV-specific TCR beta clonotypes restricted by HLA-C were the ones dominating the ex vivo response.

TCRdb itself ran the reads through MiXCR, one entry per CDR3 protein. This repertoire shows roughly 250,000 distinct CDR3 sequences, about 20% found once; its top ten account for about 20%. V lost 0 bases, J lost 4 bases, and 8 bases stayed unmatched. The CDR3 spans 16 residues. Per the germline V gene, CDR1 is SGDLS and CDR2 is YYNGEE. Sequencing input: CD8+ T cells from PBMCs. This chain uses TRBV9 with TRBJ2-5, with 8 bases identical to TRBD2. This sequence originates from a human donor in good health (CMV status not recorded). Some clones in this sample may be carry-over from other donors' samples. For the CDR3, the DNA is TGTGCCAGCAGCGTAGTGCCCGGGGGGGCCGGAGAGACCCAGTACTTC. Encoded protein: CASSVVPGGAGETQYF.